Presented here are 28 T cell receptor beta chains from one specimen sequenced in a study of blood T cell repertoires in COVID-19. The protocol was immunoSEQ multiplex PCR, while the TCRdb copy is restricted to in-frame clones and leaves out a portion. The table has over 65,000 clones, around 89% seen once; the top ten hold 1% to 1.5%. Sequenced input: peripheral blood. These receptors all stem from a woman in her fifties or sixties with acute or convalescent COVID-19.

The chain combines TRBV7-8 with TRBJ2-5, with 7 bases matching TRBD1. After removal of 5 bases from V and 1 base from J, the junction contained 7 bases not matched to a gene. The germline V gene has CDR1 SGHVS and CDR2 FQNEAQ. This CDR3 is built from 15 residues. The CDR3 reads CASSNLPGGQETQYF. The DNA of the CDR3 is TGTGCCAGCAGCAACCTTCCAGGGGGCCAAGAGACCCAGTACTTC.

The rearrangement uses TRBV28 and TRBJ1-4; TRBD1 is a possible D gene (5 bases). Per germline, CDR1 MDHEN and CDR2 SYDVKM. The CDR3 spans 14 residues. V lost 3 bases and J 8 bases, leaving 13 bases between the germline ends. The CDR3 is CASSFIGVGEKLFF. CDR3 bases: TGTGCCAGCAGTTTCATAGGGGTAGGAGAAAAACTGTTTTTT.

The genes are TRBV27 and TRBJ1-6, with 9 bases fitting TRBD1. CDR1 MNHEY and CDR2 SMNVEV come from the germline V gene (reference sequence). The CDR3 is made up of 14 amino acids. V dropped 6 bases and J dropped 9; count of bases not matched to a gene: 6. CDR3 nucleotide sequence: TGTGCCAGCAGCTCAGACAGGGGGACTTCACCCCTCCACTTT. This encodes CASSSDRGTSPLHF.

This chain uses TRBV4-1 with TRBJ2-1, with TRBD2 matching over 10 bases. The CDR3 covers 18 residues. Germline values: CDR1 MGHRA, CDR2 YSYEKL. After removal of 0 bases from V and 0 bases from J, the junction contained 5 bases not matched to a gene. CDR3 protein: CASSQETSGASSYNEQFF. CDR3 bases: TGCGCCAGCAGCCAAGAAACTAGCGGGGCTAGCTCCTACAATGAGCAGTTCTTC.

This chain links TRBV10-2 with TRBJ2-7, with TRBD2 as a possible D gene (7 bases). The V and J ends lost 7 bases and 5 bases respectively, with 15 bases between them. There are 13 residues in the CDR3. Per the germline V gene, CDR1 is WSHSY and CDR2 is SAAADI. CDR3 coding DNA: TGCGCCAGCACCCGAGGGGGGGTCCACGAGCAGTACGTC. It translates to CASTRGGVHEQYV.

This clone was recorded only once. CDR3 loop: CASSSSGLEAFF. DNA for the CDR3: TGTGCCAGCAGTTCCTCAGGGTTAGAAGCTTTCTTT. The V gene is TRBV28, the J gene TRBJ1-1; D perhaps matches TRBD1 (5 bases). CDR1 MDHEN and CDR2 SYDVKM come from the germline V gene. Trimming left V 4 bases short and J 8 bases short, with 11 bases between. The CDR3 has 12 residues.

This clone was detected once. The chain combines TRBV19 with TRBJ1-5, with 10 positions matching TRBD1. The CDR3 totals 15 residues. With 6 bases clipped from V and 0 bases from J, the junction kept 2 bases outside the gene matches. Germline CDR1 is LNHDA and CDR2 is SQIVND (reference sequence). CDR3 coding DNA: TGTGCCAGTAGCGGGACAGGGGTTAGCAATCAGCCCCAGCATTTT. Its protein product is CASSGTGVSNQPQHF.

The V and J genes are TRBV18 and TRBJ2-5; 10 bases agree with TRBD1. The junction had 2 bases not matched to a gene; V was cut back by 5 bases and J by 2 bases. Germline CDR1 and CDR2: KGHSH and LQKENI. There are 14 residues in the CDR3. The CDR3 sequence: CASSSDRGQETQYF. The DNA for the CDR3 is TGTGCCAGCTCATCGGACAGGGGGCAAGAGACCCAGTACTTC.

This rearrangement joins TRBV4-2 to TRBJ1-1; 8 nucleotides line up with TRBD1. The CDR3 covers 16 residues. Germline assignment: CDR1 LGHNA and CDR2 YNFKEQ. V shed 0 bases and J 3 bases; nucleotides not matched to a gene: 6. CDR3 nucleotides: TGTGCCAGCAGCCAAGAGCCAGGGGGCGCGTACACTGAAGCTTTCTTT. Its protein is CASSQEPGGAYTEAFF.

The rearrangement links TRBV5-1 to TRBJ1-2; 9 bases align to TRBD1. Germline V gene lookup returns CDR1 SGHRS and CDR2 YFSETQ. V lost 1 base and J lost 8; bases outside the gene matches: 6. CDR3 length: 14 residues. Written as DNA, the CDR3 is TGCGCCAGCAGCTTGTTACAGGGGGCCGGGGGCTACACCTTC. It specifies CASSLLQGAGGYTF.

Here the CDR3 DNA reads TGTGCCAGCAGCCCCAGGACAGGGCGTAATGAAAAACTGTTTTTT. Amino acids: CASSPRTGRNEKLFF. The chain joins TRBV28 to TRBJ1-4; 8 nucleotides line up with TRBD1. Germline loops: CDR1 MDHEN, CDR2 SYDVKM. V was clipped by 6 bases and J by 4 bases; unmatched bases: 7. The CDR3 is 15 residues long.

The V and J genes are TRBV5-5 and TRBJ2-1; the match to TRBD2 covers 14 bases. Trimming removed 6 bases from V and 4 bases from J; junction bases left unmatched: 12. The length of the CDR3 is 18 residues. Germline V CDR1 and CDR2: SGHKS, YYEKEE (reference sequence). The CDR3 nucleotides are TGTGCCAGCATTGAGGGACTAGCGGGAGCCTCGCCATACAATGAGCAGTTCTTC. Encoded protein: CASIEGLAGASPYNEQFF.

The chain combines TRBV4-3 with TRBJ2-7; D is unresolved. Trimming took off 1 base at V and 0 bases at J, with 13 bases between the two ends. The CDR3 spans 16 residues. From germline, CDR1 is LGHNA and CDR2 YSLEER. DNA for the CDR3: TGCGCCAGCAGCCAAGGCTCACAGTGTAGCTCCTACGAGCAGTACGTC. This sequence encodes CASSQGSQCSSYEQYV.

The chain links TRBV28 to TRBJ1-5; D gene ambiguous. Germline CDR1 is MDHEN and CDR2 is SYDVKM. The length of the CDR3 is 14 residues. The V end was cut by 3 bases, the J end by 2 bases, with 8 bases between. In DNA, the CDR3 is TGTGCCAGCAGTTTTAGGACTCGCAATCAGCCCCAGCATTTT. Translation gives CASSFRTRNQPQHF.

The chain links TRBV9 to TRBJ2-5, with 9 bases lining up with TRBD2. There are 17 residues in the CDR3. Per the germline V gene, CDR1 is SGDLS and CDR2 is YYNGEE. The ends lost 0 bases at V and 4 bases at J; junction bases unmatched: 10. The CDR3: CASSVGIAGVGAETQYF. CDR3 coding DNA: TGTGCCAGCAGCGTAGGGATAGCGGGAGTTGGGGCAGAGACCCAGTACTTC.

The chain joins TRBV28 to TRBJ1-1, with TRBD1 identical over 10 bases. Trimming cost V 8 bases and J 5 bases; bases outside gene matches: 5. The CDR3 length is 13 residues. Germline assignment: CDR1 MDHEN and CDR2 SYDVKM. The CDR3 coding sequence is TGTGCCAGCGGCCGGGACAGGGGTACTGAAGCTTTCTTT. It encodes CASGRDRGTEAFF.

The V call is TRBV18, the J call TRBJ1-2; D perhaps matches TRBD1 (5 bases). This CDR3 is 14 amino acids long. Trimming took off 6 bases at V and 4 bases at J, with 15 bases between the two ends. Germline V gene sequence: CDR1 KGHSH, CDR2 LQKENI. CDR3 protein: CASSLQESGYGYTF. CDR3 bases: TGTGCCAGCTCCCTACAGGAGTCAGGCTATGGCTACACCTTC.

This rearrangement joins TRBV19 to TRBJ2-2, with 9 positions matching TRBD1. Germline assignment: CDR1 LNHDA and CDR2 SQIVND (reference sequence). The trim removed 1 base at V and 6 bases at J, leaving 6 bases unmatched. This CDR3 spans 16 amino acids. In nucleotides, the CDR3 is TGTGCCAGTAGTATAGCCTCACAGGGGGCAGCCGGGGAGCTGTTTTTT. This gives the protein CASSIASQGAAGELFF.

The CDR3 here is CASSEATVGKQYV. The DNA of the CDR3 is TGCGCCAGCAGCGAGGCGACGGTCGGGAAGCAGTACGTC. The chain has TRBV10-2 and TRBJ2-7, with a tentative D call TRBD2 (5 bases). The CDR3 is 13 residues long. Germline values: CDR1 WSHSY, CDR2 SAAADI. The ends were cut back, 6 bases at V and 8 bases at J, with 17 bases in the middle.

The CDR3 bases are TGTGCCAGCAGCCCCTTGGGACAGGGTACCGGGGAGCTGTTTTTT. As protein: CASSPLGQGTGELFF. This chain uses TRBV11-2 with TRBJ2-2, with 9 bases that match TRBD1. Germline V gene data show CDR1 as SGHAT and CDR2 as FQNNGV. With V trimmed by 5 bases and J by 5 bases, 6 bases remained unmatched. The CDR3 runs 15 residues.

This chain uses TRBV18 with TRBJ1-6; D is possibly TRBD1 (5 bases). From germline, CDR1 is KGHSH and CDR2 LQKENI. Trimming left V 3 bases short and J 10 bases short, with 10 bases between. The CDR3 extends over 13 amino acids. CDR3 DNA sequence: TGTGCCAGCTCACCGGGAGGGGTCTCACCCCTCCACTTT. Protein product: CASSPGGVSPLHF.

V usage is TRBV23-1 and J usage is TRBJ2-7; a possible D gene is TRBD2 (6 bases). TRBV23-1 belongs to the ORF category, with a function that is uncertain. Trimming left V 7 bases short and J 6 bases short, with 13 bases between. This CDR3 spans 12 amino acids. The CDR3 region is CASKCSGGEQYV. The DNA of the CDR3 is TGCGCCAGCAAATGTAGCGGCGGCGAGCAGTACGTC.

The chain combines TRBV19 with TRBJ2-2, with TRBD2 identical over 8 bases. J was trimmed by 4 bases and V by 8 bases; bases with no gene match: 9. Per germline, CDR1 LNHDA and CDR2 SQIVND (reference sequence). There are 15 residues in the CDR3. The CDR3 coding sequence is TGTGCCAGTTGGATCGGGACTAGTCTCACCGGGGAGCTGTTTTTT. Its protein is CASWIGTSLTGELFF.

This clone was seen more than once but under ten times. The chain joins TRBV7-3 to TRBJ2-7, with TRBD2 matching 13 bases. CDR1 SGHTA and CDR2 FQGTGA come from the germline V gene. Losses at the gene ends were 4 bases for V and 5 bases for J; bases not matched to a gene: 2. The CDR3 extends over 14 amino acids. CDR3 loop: CASSSGTSGNEQYV. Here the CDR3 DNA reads TGTGCCAGCAGCTCCGGGACTAGCGGGAACGAGCAGTACGTC.

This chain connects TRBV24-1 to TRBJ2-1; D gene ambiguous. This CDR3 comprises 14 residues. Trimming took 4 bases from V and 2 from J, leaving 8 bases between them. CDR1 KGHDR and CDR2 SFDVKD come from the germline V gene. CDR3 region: CATSEAAPYNEQFF. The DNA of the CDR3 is TGTGCCACCAGTGAGGCAGCGCCCTACAATGAGCAGTTCTTC.

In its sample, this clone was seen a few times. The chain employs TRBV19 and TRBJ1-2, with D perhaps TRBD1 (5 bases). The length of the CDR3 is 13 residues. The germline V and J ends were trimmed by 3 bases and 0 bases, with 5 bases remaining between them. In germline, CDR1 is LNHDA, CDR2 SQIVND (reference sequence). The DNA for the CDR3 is TGTGCCAGTAGTATGACAGCTAACTATGGCTACACCTTC. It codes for CASSMTANYGYTF.

This chain's CDR3 is CAISHGLGLAGRSSYNEQFF. The CDR3 DNA reads TGTGCCATCAGTCATGGGCTGGGACTAGCGGGACGGAGCTCCTACAATGAGCAGTTCTTC. The V and J genes are TRBV10-3 and TRBJ2-1, with 13 bases identical to TRBD2. Germline CDR1 reads ENHRY; CDR2 reads SYGVKD. V was clipped by 5 bases and J by 0 bases; unmatched bases: 13. The CDR3 extends over 20 amino acids.

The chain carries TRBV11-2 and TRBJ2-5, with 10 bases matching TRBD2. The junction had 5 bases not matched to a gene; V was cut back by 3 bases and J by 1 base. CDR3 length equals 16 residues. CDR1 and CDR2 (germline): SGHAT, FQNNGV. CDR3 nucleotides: TGTGCCAGCAGCTTCAAACTAGCGGGGACCCAAGAGACCCAGTACTTC. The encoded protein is CASSFKLAGTQETQYF.